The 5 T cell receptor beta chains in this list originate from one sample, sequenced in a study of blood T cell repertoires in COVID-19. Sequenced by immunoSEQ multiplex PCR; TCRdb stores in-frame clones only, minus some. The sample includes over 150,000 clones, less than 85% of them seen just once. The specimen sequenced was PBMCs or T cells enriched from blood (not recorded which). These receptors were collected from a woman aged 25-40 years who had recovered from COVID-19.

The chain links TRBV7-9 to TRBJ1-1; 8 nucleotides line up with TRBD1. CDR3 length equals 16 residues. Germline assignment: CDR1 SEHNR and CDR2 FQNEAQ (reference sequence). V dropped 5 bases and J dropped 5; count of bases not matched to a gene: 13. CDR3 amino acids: CASSPTTGARETEAFF. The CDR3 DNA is TGTGCCAGCAGCCCTACGACAGGGGCTCGGGAGACTGAAGCTTTCTTT.

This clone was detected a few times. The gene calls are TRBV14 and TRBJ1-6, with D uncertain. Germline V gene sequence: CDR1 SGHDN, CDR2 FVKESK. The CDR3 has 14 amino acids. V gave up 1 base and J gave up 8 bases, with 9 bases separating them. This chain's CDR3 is CASSQGERDSPLHF. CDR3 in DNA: TGTGCCAGCAGCCAAGGGGAGAGAGATTCACCCCTCCACTTT.

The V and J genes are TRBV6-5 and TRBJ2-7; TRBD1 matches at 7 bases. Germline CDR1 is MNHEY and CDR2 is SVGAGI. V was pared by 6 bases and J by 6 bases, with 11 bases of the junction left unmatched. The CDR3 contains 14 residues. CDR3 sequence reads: CASSRDRTISEQYV. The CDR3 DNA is TGTGCCAGCAGCAGGGACAGAACCATAAGCGAGCAGTACGTC.

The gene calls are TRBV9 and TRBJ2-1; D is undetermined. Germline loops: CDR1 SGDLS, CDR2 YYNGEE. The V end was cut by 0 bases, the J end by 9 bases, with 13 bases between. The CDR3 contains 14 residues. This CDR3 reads CASSVGGVSGEQFF. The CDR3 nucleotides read TGTGCCAGCAGCGTAGGAGGAGTTTCGGGTGAGCAGTTCTTC.

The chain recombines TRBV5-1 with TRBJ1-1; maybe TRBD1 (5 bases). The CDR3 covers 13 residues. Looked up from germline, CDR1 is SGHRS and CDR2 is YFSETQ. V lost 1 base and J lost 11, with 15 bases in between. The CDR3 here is CASSLFGQRDAFF. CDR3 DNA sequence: TGCGCCAGCAGCTTGTTTGGACAAAGGGATGCTTTCTTT.